This T cell receptor (beta chain) appears in the sequencing data of a study of CD8 T cells in Susac syndrome. With random hexamers, reverse transcription was performed on 0.5 to 1 ug of RNA. TCRdb re-derived calls from the immunoSEQ multiplex PCR reads in MiXCR, one entry per CDR3 protein. In the table there are 150,000 or so distinct CDR3 sequences, approximately 94% of which are singletons. V dropped 8 bases and J dropped 0 bases, with 10 bases sitting between them. The germline V gene has CDR1 SEHNR and CDR2 FQNEAQ (reference sequence). CDR3 size: 13 residues. Through negative isolation, CD4+ and CD8+ T cells were obtained, while TEMRA cells were enriched using FACS.

Sequenced input: CD8+ T cells from PBMCs. J is TRBJ1-1 and V is TRBV7-9, with D perhaps TRBD1 (5 bases). The source is a human donor with multiple sclerosis. The CDR3 region has the DNA TGTGCCAGCCGCGACAGAATGAACACTGAAGCTTTCTTT. Its translation is CASRDRMNTEAFF.